The rows below give T cell receptor beta chains drawn from one sample of a study of T cells expressing NK-cell markers. TCRdb reprocessed the 5' RACE reads, with one entry per CDR3 protein and no DNA. This sample's clone table lists roughly 350,000 distinct CDR3 sequences. Sequences were obtained from blood T cells: a sorted CD56 or NKG2C T cell subset, CD4+ or CD8+ T cells, or bulk PBMC T cells (not recorded which). Receptors were obtained from a man aged 18-69 years in good health. Each CDR3 is given with its conserved first and last residue.

CDR3 protein	V gene	J gene
CASSSPGGGAETQYF	TRBV11-2	TRBJ2-5
CASSFGVGQIDYGYTF	TRBV5-1	TRBJ1-2
CASSQGTGQSGYTF	TRBV28	TRBJ1-2
CASSLGQALGTEAFF	TRBV5-1	TRBJ1-1
CASSFRTGGGYGYTF	TRBV5-6	TRBJ1-2
CASSLGQKLAKNIQYF	TRBV4-2	TRBJ2-4
CASSLQPGQGSGYTF	TRBV5-6	TRBJ1-2
CASSVRDRGNSPLHF	TRBV7-9	TRBJ1-6
CSAPPLAGVGEQFF	TRBV20-1	TRBJ2-1
CASSMDGARFTDTQYF	TRBV19	TRBJ2-3
CASSLQRFSEAFF	TRBV3-1	TRBJ1-1
CASSLDGSRIFETQYF	TRBV5-1	TRBJ2-5
CASSFWRTEDTQYF	TRBV7-9	TRBJ2-3
CASRRRQGFNEQFF	TRBV7-8	TRBJ2-1
CASSLDSGKLFF	TRBV7-8	TRBJ1-4
CSARANMLPNQPQHF	TRBV20-1	TRBJ1-5
CSARSQINHEQYF	TRBV20-1	TRBJ2-7
CARRGEPARPQHF	TRBV5-1	TRBJ1-5
CASSRLERGTDTQYF	TRBV5-1	TRBJ2-3
CASSWPGQGDYGYTF	TRBV18	TRBJ1-2
CASSRSLGALRFGGSSYNEQFF	TRBV4-2	TRBJ2-1
CASSLWSPARNTIYF	TRBV28	TRBJ1-3
CASSQSGTSGGAGTDTQYF	TRBV4-2	TRBJ2-3
CASSSTGTASGTDTQYF	TRBV2	TRBJ2-3
CASSQDSDTFYEQYF	TRBV4-2	TRBJ2-7
CASSPTSGGGSSYEQYF	TRBV18	TRBJ2-7
CASSAMTGLNTEAFF	TRBV25-1	TRBJ1-1
CASSLARTSGNTDTQYF	TRBV5-1	TRBJ2-3
CASSPPGALGNTIYF	TRBV7-2	TRBJ1-3
CASSPGKNIQYF	TRBV18	TRBJ2-4
CASSSKGQGHEAFF	TRBV6-5	TRBJ1-1
CASSRSRIRYEQYF	TRBV27	TRBJ2-7
CASSVGGVLQETQYF	TRBV9	TRBJ2-5
CASSLATGTGGYYGTDTQYF	TRBV7-9	TRBJ2-3
CASSSTGTREFF	TRBV2	TRBJ2-1